The 2 T cell receptor beta chains reported below all come from one sample, sequenced in a study of T cell changes during pregnancy in multiple sclerosis. Only in-frame clones appear in the TCRdb table, and some are missing; sequencing was by immunoSEQ multiplex PCR. This sample carries tens of thousands of clones, almost 90% of them seen once, and the ten largest clones take over 7.5%. Sequences were derived from peripheral blood, sampled after pregnancy. The receptor set was obtained from a female donor in good health, enrolled as a control in a pregnancy study.

The V call is TRBV19, the J call TRBJ1-2; D ambiguous. The germline V and J ends were trimmed by 2 bases and 0 bases, with 7 bases remaining between them. This CDR3 contains 14 residues. Germline CDR1 and CDR2: LNHDA and SQIVND (reference sequence). DNA of the CDR3: TGTGCCAGTAGTATAAAAGGAGCTAACTATGGCTACACCTTC. It specifies CASSIKGANYGYTF.

The rearrangement joins TRBV27 to TRBJ2-3; D is unresolved. This CDR3 contains 13 residues. In germline, CDR1 is MNHEY, CDR2 SMNVEV (reference sequence). Trimming took off 2 bases at V and 1 base at J, with 4 bases between the two ends. The CDR3 DNA reads TGTGCCAGCAGTTTACCAGGCACAGATACGCAGTATTTT. This sequence encodes CASSLPGTDTQYF.